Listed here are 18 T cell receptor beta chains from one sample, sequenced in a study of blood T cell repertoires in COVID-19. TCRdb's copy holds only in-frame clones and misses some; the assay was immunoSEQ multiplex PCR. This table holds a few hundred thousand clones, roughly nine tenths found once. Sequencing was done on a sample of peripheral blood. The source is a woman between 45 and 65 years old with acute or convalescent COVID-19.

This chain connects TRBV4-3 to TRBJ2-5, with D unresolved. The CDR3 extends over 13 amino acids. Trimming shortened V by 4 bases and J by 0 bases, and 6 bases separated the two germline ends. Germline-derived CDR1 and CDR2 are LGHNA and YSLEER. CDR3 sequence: CASSPQYQETQYF. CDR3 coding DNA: TGCGCCAGCAGCCCTCAGTACCAAGAGACCCAGTACTTC.

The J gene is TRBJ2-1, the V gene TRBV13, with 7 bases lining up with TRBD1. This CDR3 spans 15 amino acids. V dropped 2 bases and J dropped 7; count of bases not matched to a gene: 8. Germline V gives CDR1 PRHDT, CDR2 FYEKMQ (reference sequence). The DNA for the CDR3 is TGTGCCAGCAGCTTAACCCCGACAGGGACGAATGAGCAGTTCTTC. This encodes CASSLTPTGTNEQFF.

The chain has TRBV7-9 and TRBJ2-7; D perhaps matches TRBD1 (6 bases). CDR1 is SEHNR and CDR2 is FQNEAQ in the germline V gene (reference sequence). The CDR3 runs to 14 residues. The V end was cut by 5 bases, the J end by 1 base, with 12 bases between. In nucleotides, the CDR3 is TGTGCCAGCAGCACCTACAGGGATTCCTACGAGCAGTACTTC. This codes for CASSTYRDSYEQYF.

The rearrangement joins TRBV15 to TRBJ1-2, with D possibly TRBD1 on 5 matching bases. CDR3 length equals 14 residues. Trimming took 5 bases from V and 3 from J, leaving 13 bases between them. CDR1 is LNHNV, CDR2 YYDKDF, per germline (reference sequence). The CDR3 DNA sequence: TGTGCCACCAGCTCCCATTCGACAGACTATGGCTACACCTTC. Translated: CATSSHSTDYGYTF.

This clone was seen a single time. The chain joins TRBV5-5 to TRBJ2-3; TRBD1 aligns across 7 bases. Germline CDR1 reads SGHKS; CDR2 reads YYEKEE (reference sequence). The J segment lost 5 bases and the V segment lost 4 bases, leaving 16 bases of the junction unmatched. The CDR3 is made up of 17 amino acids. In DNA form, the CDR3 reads TGTGCCAGCAGCCCAGGTGGTGGGACAGTCGCAGGAGATACGCAGTATTTT. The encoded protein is CASSPGGGTVAGDTQYF.

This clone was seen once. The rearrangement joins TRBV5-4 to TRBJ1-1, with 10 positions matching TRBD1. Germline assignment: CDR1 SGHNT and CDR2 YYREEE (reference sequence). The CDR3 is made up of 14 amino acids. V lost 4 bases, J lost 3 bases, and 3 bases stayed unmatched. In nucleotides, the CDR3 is TGTGCCAGCAGCAAGGGGACAGGGGACACTGAAGCTTTCTTT. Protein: CASSKGTGDTEAFF.

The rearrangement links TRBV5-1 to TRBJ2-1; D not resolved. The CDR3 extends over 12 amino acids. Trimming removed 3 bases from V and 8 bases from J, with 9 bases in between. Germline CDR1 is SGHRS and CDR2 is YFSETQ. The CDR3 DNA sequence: TGCGCCAGCAGCTCAATAGTCGATGAGCAGTTCTTC. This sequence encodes CASSSIVDEQFF.

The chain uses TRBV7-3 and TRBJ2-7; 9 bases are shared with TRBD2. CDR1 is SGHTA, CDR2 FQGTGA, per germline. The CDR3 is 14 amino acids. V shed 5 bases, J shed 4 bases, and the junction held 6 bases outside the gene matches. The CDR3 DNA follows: TGTGCCAGCAGCCCGGGACTAGCTCGGTACGAGCAGTACTTC. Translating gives CASSPGLARYEQYF.

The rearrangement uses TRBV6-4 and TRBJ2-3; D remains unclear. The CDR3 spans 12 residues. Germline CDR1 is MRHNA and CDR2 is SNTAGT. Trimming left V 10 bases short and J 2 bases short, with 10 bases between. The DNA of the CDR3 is TGTGCCACCGCGATCAACACAGATACGCAGTATTTT. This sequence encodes CATAINTDTQYF.

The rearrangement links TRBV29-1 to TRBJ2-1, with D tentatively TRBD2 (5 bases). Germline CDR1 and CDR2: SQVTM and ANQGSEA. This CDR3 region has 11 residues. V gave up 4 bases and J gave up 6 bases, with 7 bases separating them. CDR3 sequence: CSVVRGNEQFF. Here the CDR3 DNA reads TGCAGCGTTGTTCGGGGCAATGAGCAGTTCTTC.

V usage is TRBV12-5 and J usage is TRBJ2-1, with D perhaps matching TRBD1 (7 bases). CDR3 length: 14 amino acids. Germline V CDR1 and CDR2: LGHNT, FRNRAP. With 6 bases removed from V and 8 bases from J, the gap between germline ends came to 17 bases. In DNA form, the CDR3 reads TGTGCTAGTGGCCTACATGGAGGGGGCGATGAGCAGTTCTTC. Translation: CASGLHGGGDEQFF.

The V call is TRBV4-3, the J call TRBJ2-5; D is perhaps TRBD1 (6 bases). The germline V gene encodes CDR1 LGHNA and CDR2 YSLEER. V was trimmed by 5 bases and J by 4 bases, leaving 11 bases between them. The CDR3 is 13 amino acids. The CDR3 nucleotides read TGCGCCAGCAGCGTCAGGGGATCAGAGACCCAGTACTTC. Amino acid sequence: CASSVRGSETQYF.

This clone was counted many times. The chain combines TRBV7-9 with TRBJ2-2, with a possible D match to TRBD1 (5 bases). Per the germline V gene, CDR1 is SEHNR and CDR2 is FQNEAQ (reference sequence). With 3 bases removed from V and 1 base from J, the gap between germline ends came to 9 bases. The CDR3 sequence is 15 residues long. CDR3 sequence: CASSFRDRNTGELFF. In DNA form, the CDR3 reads TGTGCCAGCAGCTTCCGAGACAGGAACACCGGGGAGCTGTTTTTT.

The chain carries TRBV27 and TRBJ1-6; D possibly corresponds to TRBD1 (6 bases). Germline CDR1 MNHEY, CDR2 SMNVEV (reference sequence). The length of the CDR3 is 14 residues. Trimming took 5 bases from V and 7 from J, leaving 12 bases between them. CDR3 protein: CASSLQGYNSPLHF. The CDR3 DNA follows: TGTGCCAGCAGTCTTCAGGGGTACAATTCACCCCTCCACTTT.

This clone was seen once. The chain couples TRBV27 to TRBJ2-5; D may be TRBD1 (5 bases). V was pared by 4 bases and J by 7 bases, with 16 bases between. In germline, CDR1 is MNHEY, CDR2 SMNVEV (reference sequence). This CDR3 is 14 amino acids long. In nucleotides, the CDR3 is TGTGCCAGCAGTTATACTCTAGGGGTTGGGACCCAGTACTTC. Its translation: CASSYTLGVGTQYF.

The CDR3 bases are TGTGCCAGCAGCCTACTAGCGGGAGTGGAAACAGATACGCAGTATTTT. Residues: CASSLLAGVETDTQYF. The chain joins TRBV7-2 to TRBJ2-3; the match to TRBD2 covers 11 bases. The ends lost 5 bases at V and 3 bases at J; junction bases unmatched: 7. Germline V gene sequence: CDR1 SGHTA, CDR2 FQGNSA. The CDR3 consists of 16 residues.

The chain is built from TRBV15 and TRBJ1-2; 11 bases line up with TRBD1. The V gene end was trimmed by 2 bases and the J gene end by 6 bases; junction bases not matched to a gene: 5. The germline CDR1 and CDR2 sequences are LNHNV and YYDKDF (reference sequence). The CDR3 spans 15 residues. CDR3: CATSRRGQGADGYTF. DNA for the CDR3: TGTGCCACCAGCAGACGCGGACAGGGGGCAGATGGCTACACCTTC.

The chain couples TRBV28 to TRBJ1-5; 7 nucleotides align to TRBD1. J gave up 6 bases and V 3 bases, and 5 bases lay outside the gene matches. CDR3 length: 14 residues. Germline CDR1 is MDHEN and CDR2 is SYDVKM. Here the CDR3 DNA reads TGTGCCAGCAGTTTTCGACAGGGCGGTCAGCCCCAGCATTTT. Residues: CASSFRQGGQPQHF. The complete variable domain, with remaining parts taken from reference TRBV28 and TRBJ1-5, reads DVKVTQSSRYLVKRTGEKVFLECVQDMDHENMFWYRQDPGLGLRLIYFSYDVKMKEKGDIPEGYSVSREKKERFSLILESASTNQTSMYLCASSFRQGGQPQHFGDGTRLSIL.